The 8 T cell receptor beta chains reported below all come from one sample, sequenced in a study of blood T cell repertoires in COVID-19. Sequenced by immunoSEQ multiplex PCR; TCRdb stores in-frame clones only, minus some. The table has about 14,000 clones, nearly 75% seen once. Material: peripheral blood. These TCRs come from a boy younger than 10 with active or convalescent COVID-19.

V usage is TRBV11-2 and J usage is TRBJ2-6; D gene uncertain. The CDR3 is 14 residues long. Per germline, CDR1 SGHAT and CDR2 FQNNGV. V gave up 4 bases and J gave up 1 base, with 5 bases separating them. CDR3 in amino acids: CASSSVSGANVLTF. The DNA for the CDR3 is TGTGCCAGCAGCTCGGTTTCTGGGGCCAACGTCCTGACTTTC.

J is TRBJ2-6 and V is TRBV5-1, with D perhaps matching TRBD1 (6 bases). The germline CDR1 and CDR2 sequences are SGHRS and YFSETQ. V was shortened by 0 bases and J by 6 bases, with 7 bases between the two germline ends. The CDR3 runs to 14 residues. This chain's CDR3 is CASSLGGQANVLTF. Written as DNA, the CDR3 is TGCGCCAGCAGCTTGGGGGGACAGGCCAACGTCCTGACTTTC.

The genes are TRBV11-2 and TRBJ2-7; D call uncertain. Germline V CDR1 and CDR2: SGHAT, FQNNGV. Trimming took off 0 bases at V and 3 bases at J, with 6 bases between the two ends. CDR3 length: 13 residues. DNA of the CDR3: TGTGCCAGCAGCTTAGAGGCCGACTACGAGCAGTACTTC. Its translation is CASSLEADYEQYF.

CDR3 nucleotide sequence: TGTGCCACCACAGGGGTCACTGAAGCTTTCTTT. Translated: CATTGVTEAFF. V and J are TRBV10-3 and TRBJ1-1; 7 nucleotides match TRBD1. This CDR3 is built from 11 residues. Germline assignment: CDR1 ENHRY and CDR2 SYGVKD. V shed 10 bases and J 4 bases; nucleotides not matched to a gene: 3.

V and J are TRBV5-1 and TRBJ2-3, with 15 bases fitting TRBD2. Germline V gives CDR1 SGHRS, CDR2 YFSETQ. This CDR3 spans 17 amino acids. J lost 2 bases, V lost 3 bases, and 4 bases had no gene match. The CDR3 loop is CASSSGTSGGPTDTQYF. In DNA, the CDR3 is TGCGCCAGCAGCTCCGGGACTAGCGGGGGGCCCACAGATACGCAGTATTTT.

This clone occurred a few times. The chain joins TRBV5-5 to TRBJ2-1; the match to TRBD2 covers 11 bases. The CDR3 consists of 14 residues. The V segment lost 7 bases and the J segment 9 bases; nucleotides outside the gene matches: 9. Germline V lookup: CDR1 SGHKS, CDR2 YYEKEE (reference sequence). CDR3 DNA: TGTGCCAGCTTTTTAGCGGGAGGGATGGGTGAGCAGTTCTTC. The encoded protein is CASFLAGGMGEQFF.

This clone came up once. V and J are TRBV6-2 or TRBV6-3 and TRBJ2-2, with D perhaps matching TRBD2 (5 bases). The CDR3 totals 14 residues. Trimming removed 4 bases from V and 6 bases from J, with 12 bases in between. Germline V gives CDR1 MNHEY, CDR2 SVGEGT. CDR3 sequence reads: CASSLASLAGELFF. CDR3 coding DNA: TGTGCCAGCAGTTTAGCGAGCCTCGCCGGGGAGCTGTTTTTT.

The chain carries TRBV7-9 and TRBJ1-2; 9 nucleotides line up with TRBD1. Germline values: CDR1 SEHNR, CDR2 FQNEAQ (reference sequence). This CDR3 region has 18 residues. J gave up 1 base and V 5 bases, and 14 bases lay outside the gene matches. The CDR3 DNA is TGTGCCAGCAGCGTACTCCGGGACAGGGTCACCATTAACTATGGCTACACCTTC. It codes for CASSVLRDRVTINYGYTF.